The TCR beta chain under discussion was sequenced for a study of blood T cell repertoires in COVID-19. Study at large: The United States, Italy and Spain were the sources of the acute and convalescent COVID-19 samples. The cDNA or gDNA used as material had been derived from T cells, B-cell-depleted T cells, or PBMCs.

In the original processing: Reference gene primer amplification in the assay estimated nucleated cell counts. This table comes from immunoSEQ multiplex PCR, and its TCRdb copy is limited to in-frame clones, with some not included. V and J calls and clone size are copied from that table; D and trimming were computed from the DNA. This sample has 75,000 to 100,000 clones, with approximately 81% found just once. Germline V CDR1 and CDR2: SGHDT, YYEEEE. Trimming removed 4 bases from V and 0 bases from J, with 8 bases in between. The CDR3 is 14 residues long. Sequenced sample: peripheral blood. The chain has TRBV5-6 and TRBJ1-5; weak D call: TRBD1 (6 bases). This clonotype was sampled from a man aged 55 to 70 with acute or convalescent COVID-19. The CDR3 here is CASSGQNSNQPQHF. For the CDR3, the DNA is TGTGCCAGCAGCGGACAGAATAGCAATCAGCCCCAGCATTTT.